A selection of T cell receptor beta chains follows, all from one sample in a study of shared clonotypes between healthy human individuals. The protocol was immunoSEQ multiplex PCR, while the TCRdb copy is restricted to in-frame clones and leaves out a portion. The sample carries more than 2,000,000 clones, more than 85% recorded once. Sequenced material: naive CD4+ T cells from PBMCs. The receptor set was obtained from a young man in good health. Some clones in this sample may be carry-over from other donors' samples. Each CDR3 is given with its conserved first and last residue. The order of the fields is clone size, J gene, V gene, D gene, CDR3 protein, CDR3 DNA. A D gene is named only where the DNA matches it firmly. Clone size appears in some rows only: once, few, many, or a class for an expanded clone.

. TRBJ1-5 TRBV7-2 . CASSLVVTSNQPQHF TGTGCCAGCAGCTTAGTGGTTACTAGCAATCAGCCCCAGCATTTT
. TRBJ2-7 TRBV28 . CASSLELRRKGYEQYF TGTGCCAGCAGTTTAGAACTCCGGCGAAAGGGCTACGAGCAGTACTTC
once TRBJ2-7 TRBV4-1 TRBD2 CASSQAGLASYEQYF TGCGCCAGCAGCCAAGCCGGACTAGCCTCCTACGAGCAGTACTTC
. TRBJ1-2 TRBV5-6 . CASSLPGLENGYTF TGTGCCAGCAGCCTTCCGGGCCTCGAGAATGGCTACACCTTC
. TRBJ2-3 TRBV7-8 TRBD1 CASSSGQTDTQYF TGTGCCAGCAGCTCGGGACAGACAGATACGCAGTATTTT
. TRBJ2-7 TRBV20-1 . CSARVRGEQYF TGCAGTGCTAGAGTCAGAGGCGAGCAGTACTTC
. TRBJ2-2 TRBV28 . CASSSPDYLNTGELFF TGTGCCAGCAGTTCACCGGACTACCTTAACACCGGGGAGCTGTTTTTT
. TRBJ1-2 TRBV28 . CASSFRSGLSSYTF TGTGCCAGCAGTTTTAGGTCAGGGTTGTCCTCCTACACCTTC
. TRBJ2-2 TRBV5-1 . CASSLIQGSNTGELFF TGCGCCAGCAGCTTGATTCAGGGATCGAACACCGGGGAGCTGTTTTTT
. TRBJ2-3 TRBV12-5 . CASSRYTDTQYF TGTGCCAGCTCCCGGTACACAGATACGCAGTATTTT
. TRBJ2-7 TRBV5-1 TRBD2 CASSTGGLAGIEQYF TGCGCCAGCAGCACTGGGGGACTAGCGGGAATCGAGCAGTACTTC
. TRBJ2-1 TRBV10-3 . CAISGREISTYNEQFF TGTGCCATCAGTGGCAGGGAGATCAGCACCTACAATGAGCAGTTCTTC
. TRBJ2-3 TRBV5-1 . CASSQDTYIGTPQYF TGCGCCAGCAGCCAAGACACCTACATCGGAACGCCGCAGTATTTT
. TRBJ2-7 TRBV25-1 . CASTPLGGSSYEQYF TGTGCCAGCACCCCCCTGGGTGGCAGCTCCTACGAGCAGTACTTC
once TRBJ2-7 TRBV18 TRBD1 CASSLGQGREQYF TGTGCCAGCTCACTGGGACAGGGGCGGGAGCAGTACTTC
. TRBJ1-1 TRBV28 . CASSFEQGWRTEAFF TGTGCCAGCAGTTTTGAACAGGGCTGGAGGACTGAAGCTTTCTTT
once TRBJ2-3 TRBV18 . CASSPKLSTDTQYF TGTGCCAGCTCACCAAAACTGAGCACAGATACGCAGTATTTT
once TRBJ2-3 TRBV6-6 . CASSYGSGEVADTQYF TGTGCCAGCAGTTACGGGAGCGGAGAGGTGGCAGATACGCAGTATTTT
. TRBJ2-7 TRBV7-3 TRBD1 CASSPPTGGRGEQYF TGTGCCAGCAGCCCTCCTACAGGGGGCAGAGGCGAGCAGTACTTC
. TRBJ2-2 TRBV5-4 TRBD1 CASSFRQGNIGELFF TGTGCCAGCAGCTTTAGACAGGGTAATATCGGGGAGCTGTTTTTT
. TRBJ2-6 TRBV6-1 TRBD1 CASSETGVPSGANVLTF TGTGCCAGCAGTGAGACAGGGGTTCCCTCTGGGGCCAACGTCCTGACTTTC
. TRBJ1-4 TRBV7-2 . CASSLKFEPGATNEKLFF TGTGCCAGCAGCTTAAAGTTCGAGCCAGGGGCAACTAATGAAAAACTGTTTTTT
. TRBJ2-1 TRBV5-5 . CASSFREYNEQFF TGTGCCAGCAGCTTTCGGGAGTACAATGAGCAGTTCTTC
. TRBJ2-6 TRBV18 TRBD2 CASSLIGREVANVLTF TGTGCCAGCTCCCTGATCGGGAGGGAAGTGGCCAACGTCCTGACTTTC
. TRBJ2-7 TRBV7-9 . CASSDFGRGGQYF TGTGCCAGCAGCGACTTTGGACGGGGTGGGCAGTACTTC
. TRBJ2-6 TRBV18 . CASSPTFIQVSGANVLTF TGTGCCAGCTCACCAACGTTTATCCAGGTCTCTGGGGCCAACGTCCTGACTTTC
once TRBJ1-1 TRBV6-1 . CASGTGVSTEAFF TGTGCCAGCGGAACCGGGGTCTCCACTGAAGCTTTCTTT
. TRBJ2-3 TRBV7-2 . CASSLAAGNTDTQYF TGTGCCAGCAGCTTAGCTGCGGGAAACACAGATACGCAGTATTTT